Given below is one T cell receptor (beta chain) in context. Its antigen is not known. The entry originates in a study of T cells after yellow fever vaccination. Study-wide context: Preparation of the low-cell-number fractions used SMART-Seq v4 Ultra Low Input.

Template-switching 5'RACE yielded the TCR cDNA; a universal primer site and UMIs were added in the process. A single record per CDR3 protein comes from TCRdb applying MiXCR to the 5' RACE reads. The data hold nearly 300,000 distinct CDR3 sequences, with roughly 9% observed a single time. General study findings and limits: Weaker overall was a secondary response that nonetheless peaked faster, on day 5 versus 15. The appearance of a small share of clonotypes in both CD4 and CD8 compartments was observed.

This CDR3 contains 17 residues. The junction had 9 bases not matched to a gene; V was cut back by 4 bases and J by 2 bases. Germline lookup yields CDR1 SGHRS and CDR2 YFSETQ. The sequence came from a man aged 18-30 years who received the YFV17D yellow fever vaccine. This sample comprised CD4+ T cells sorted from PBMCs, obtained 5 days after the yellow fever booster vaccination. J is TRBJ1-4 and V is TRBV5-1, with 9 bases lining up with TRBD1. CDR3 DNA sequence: TGCGCCAGCAGCCTACAGGGGGCAGCGCTTACTAATGAAAAACTGTTTTTT. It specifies CASSLQGAALTNEKLFF.